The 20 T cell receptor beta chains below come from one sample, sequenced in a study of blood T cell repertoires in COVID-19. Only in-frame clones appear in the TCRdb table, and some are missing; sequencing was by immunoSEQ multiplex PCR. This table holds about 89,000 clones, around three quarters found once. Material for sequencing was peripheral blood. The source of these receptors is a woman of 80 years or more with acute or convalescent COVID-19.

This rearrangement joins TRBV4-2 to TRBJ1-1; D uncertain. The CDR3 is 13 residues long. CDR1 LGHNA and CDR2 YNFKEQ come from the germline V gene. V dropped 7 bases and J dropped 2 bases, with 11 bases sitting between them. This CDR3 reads CASMTSKNTEAFF. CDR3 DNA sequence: TGTGCCAGCATGACAAGCAAAAACACTGAAGCTTTCTTT.

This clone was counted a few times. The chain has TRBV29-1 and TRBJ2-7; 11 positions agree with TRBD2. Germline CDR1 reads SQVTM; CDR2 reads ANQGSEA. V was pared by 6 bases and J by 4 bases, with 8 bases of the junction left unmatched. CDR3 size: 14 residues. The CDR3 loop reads CSVKVGTSGYEQYF. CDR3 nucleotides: TGCAGCGTCAAGGTAGGGACTAGCGGTTACGAGCAGTACTTC.

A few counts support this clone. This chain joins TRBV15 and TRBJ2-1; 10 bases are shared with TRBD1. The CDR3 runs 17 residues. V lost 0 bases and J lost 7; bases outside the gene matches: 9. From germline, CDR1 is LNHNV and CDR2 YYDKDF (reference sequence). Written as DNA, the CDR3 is TGTGCCACCAGCAGAGATCAGTGGACAGGGGGTCGGAATGAGCAGTTCTTC. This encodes CATSRDQWTGGRNEQFF.

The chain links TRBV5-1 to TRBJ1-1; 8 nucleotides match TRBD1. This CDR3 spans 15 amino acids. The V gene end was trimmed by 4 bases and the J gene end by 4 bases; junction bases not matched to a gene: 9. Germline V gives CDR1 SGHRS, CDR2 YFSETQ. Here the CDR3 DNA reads TGCGCCAGCAGCGTTTCGACAGGGGTTAGCACTGAAGCTTTCTTT. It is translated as CASSVSTGVSTEAFF.

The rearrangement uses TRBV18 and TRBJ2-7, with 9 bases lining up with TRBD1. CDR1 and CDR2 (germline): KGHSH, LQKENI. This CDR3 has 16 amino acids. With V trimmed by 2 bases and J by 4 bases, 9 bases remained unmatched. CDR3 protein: CASSPSAPGQGYEQYF. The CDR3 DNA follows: TGTGCCAGCTCACCATCCGCCCCGGGACAGGGTTACGAGCAGTACTTC.

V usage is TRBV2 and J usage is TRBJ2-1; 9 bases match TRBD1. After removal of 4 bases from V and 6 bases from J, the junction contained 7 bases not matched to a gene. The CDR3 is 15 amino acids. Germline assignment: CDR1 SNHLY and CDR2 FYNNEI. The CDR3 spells CASSATGGGGNEQFF. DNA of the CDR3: TGTGCCAGCAGTGCGACAGGGGGGGGTGGCAATGAGCAGTTCTTC.

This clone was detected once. The CDR3 region is CASSLDPTGGAGTGELFF. Written as DNA, the CDR3 is TGTGCCAGCAGCTTGGACCCGACAGGGGGCGCAGGCACCGGGGAGCTGTTTTTT. This chain connects TRBV5-5 to TRBJ2-2, with TRBD1 matching 10 bases. The V gene end was trimmed by 0 bases and the J gene end by 4 bases; junction bases not matched to a gene: 9. In germline, CDR1 is SGHKS, CDR2 YYEKEE (reference sequence). The CDR3 covers 18 residues.

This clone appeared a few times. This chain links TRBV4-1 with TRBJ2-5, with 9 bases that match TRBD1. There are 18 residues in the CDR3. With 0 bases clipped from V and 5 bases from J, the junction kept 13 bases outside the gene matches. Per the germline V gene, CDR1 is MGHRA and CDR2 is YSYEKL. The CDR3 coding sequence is TGCGCCAGCAGCCAAGAAAGGACAGGGGCTCGGGGAACTGAGACCCAGTACTTC. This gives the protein CASSQERTGARGTETQYF.

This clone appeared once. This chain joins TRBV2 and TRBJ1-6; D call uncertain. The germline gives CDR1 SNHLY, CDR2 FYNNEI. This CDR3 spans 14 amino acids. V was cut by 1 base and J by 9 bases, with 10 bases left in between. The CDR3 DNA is TGTGCCAGCAGTGAAGTTTCGGGTATTTCACCCCTCCACTTT. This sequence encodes CASSEVSGISPLHF.

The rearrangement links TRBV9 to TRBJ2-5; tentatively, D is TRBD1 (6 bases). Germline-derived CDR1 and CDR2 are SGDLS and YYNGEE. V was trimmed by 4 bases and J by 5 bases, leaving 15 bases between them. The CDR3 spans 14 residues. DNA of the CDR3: TGTGCCAGCAGCTTCGGGACATCTGCGGAGACCCAGTACTTC. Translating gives CASSFGTSAETQYF.

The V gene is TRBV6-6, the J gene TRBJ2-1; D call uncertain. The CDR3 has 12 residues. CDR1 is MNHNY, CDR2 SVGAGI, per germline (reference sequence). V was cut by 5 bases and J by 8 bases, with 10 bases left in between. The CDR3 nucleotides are TGTGCCAGCAGTCAGAGAATCGATGAGCAGTTCTTC. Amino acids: CASSQRIDEQFF.

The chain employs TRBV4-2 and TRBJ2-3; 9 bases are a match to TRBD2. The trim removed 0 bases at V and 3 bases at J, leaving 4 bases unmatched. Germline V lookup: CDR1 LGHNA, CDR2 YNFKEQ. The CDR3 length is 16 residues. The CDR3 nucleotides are TGTGCCAGCAGCCAAGATGGCGGGGGGGGTACAGATACGCAGTATTTT. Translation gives CASSQDGGGGTDTQYF.

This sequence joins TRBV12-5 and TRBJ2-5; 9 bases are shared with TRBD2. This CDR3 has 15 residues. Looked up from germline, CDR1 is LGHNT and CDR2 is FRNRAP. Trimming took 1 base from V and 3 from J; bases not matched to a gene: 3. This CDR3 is CASGLGLAGEETQYF. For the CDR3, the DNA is TGTGCTAGTGGTTTGGGATTAGCGGGGGAAGAGACCCAGTACTTC.

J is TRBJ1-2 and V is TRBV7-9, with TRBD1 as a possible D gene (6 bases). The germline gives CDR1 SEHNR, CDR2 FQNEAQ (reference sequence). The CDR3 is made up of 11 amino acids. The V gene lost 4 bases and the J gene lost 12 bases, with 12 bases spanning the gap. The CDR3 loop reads CASSSQGYDTF. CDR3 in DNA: TGTGCCAGCAGCTCCCAGGGGTATGACACCTTC.

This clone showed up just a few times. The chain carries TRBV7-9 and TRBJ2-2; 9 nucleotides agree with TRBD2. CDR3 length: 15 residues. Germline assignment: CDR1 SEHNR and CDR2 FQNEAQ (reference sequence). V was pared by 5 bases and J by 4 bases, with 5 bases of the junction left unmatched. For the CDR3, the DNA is TGTGCCAGCAGCCCTAGCGGGGTTCGCACCGGGGAGCTGTTTTTT. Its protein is CASSPSGVRTGELFF.

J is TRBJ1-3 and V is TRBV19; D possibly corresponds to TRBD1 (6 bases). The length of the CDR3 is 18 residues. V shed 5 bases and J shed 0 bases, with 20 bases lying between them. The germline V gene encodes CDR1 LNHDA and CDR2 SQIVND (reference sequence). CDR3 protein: CASSVLTGRQDSGNTIYF. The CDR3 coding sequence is TGTGCCAGTAGTGTCCTAACAGGGCGCCAAGACTCTGGAAACACCATATATTTT.

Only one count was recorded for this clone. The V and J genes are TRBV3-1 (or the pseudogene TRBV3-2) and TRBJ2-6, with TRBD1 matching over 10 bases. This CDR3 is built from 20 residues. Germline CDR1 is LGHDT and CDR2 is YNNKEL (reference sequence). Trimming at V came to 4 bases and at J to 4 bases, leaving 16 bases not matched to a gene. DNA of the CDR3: TGTGCCAGCAGCCCAGCTCCGGGACAGGGGCCGTTCTCGGGGGCCAACGTCCTGACTTTC. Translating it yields CASSPAPGQGPFSGANVLTF.

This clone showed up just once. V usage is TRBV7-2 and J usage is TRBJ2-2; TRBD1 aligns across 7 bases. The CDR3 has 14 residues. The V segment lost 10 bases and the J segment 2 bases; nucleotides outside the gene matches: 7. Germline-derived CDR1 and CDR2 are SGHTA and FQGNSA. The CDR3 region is CATTTGFNTGELFF. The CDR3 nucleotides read TGTGCCACCACGACAGGGTTTAACACCGGGGAGCTGTTTTTT.

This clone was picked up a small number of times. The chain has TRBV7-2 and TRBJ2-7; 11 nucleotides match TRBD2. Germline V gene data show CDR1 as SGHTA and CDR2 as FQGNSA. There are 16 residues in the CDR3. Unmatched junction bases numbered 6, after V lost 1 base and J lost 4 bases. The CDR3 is CASSLGAGTSGYEQYF. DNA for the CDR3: TGTGCCAGCAGCTTAGGGGCCGGGACTAGCGGATACGAGCAGTACTTC.

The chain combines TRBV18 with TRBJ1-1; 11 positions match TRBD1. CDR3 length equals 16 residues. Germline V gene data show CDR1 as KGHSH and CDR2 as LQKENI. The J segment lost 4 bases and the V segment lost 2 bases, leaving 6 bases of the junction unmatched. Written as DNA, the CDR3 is TGTGCCAGCTCACCATTCGGGACAGGGGGTACCACTGAAGCTTTCTTT. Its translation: CASSPFGTGGTTEAFF.